This T cell receptor (beta chain) was sequenced for a study of coeliac disease (dated by TCRdb to the early 2020s). Some background on the complete study: Coeliac patients were categorised as having newly diagnosed active disease, refractory coeliac disease type I, or disease controlled by a gluten-free diet. Refractory coeliac disease type I was defined as no response to a gluten-free diet for over 12 months, with immunophenotypically normal intraepithelial cells. Because high-resolution HLA typing was not available, biased TRBV7-2 usage was examined as a proof of principle. The study applied next-generation sequencing of rearranged TRB and TRG CDR3 regions to small intestinal lymphocyte fractions from coeliac and non-coeliac patients. The aim was to characterise TR repertoires of small intestinal T cells in active, refractory type I and gluten-free-diet-treated coeliac disease. Of the roughly 30 patients in the full study, around 22 had coeliac disease confirmed by serology and 8 were controls with non-small intestinal disorders. Samples from 27 subjects were successfully TRB sequenced, and these included 20 to 25 paired samples of bulk unsorted intraepithelial and lamina propria cells. The investigation overall reported the following: The authors judged the approach to be unsuitable for unbiased detection of gliadin-specific T cells, because gliadin-specific T cells are scarce and rarely shared between patients. Compared with controls, active coeliac intraepithelial and lamina propria samples had TRB and TRG repertoires of lower clonality, which suggests that diverse T cells were recruited. TRB repertoires were found to be largely private, with most amino acid sequences unique to one sample, and no significant difference in V-gene usage was found between disease groups. Separating intraepithelial cells from lamina propria cells did not give high-purity fractions, so cross-contamination between the two compartments may have occurred.

The protocol used for the library was the immunoSEQ multiplex PCR assay. The TR loci were subjected to amplification by multiplexed PCR, for which V gene segments served as targets of the forward primers and J gene segments as targets of the reverse primers. The Illumina HiSeq System was used to sequence the amplified CDR3 regions. The authors' analysis ran thus. To strip out PCR and sequencing errors and collapse the data into unique sequences, a nearest-neighbour algorithm merged closely related reads. Repertoires were summarised by clonality and by T cell density, defined as TR molecules per amount of genomic DNA input. CDR3 amino acid sequences present in at least 80% of unsorted samples were defined as public TRs and were then tested for differential abundance between coeliac and control samples. Kruskal-Wallis tests followed by Dunn post-tests were used to test for differences in clonality and density between disease groups. TCRdb carries this immuneACCESS record with in-frame sequences only. Its versions omit some clonotypes, under half of them owing to an unresolved V gene in the studies checked, with the rest unexplained. That table furnishes V, J and clone size, whereas the DNA furnished D and trimming. The sample table lists around 3,000 clones, just under 50% of them with a count of one. The leading ten clones occupy around 10% of the sample.

CDR1 is given as LNHNV and CDR2 as YYDKDF, both from the germline V gene (reference sequence). Trimming takes 0 bases off V and 8 bases off J; junction bases not matched to a gene: 11. CDR3 length: 17 amino acids, cysteine to phenylalanine. Only the CDR3 region is kept as DNA, spanning 51 bases read in frame from base 1. Aliquots of 500,000 cells were frozen in DMSO/FBS in liquid nitrogen, and a single aliquot per fraction was used for sequencing. All 30 or so patients in the study underwent endoscopy and small intestinal biopsy. Intraepithelial cells were released from biopsies by stirring for one hour at 37 degrees C in RPMI containing EGTA, MgCl2 and 1% FBS. Genomic DNA was extracted from frozen unsorted cell fractions with the Qiagen DNeasy blood extraction kit. This clone is judged medium-sized (0.01 to 0.1%). The antigen it recognizes is unknown. No much larger clone is present one base from it, and per-base qualities are unavailable.

The sequence is built from TRBV15 and TRBJ2-1; 9 central bases correspond to TRBD2. The TCR originated in a woman in her 70s with celiac disease. The specimen sequenced was intraepithelial lymphocytes from the gut. What this sample's cell subset or site label stands for: intraepithelial cell (IEC) fraction of small intestinal biopsy. The bases read TGTGCCACCAGCAGAGATATAGGGACTAGCTACGCCGATGAGCAGTTCTTC. It is translated as CATSRDIGTSYADEQFF.